This entry concerns a single T cell receptor (beta chain). This entry belongs to a study of long-term antiretroviral therapy in people with HIV. This CDR3 is built from 13 residues. Trimming took 1 base from V and 4 from J, leaving 7 bases between them. CDR1 and CDR2 from the germline V gene are SGHVS and FQNEAQ. A v3.0 immunoSEQ assay was performed at survey level. The protocol was immunoSEQ multiplex PCR, while the TCRdb copy is restricted to in-frame clones and leaves out a portion. The sample yields about 28,000 clones, about 80% seen once. Sample: unsorted PBMCs, taken 0.3 years after starting antiretroviral therapy. This chain uses TRBV7-8 with TRBJ1-2; D may be TRBD1 (5 bases). The TCR was taken from a man aged 35 to 55 with HIV. The CDR3 loop is CASSLETVYGYTF. The CDR3 nucleotides are TGTGCCAGCAGCTTAGAGACAGTCTATGGCTACACCTTC.